This TCR beta chain was identified during a study of cytomegalovirus exposure and HLA in healthy donors. Study-level points and caveats: TCR beta sequences reportedly predicted the HLA-A and HLA-B alleles of most subjects accurately. Certain sequence variants were highly shared and formed a cluster, and this cluster was likely a sequencing artifact.

Note on this clone: What it binds is unknown.

The CDR3 consists of 14 residues. The V end was cut by 11 bases, the J end by 1 base, with 15 bases between. Germline-derived CDR1 and CDR2 are WNHNN and SYGVQD (reference sequence). Healthy bone marrow donors formed the donor group. With 60 Vbeta and 13 Jbeta primers, the PCR was carried out. Generated by immunoSEQ multiplex PCR, the TCRdb table keeps only in-frame clones and is missing some. The table includes 95,000 to 150,000 clones, around 66% detected once. This sequence was found in a woman in her thirties or forties in good health and CMV-seropositive. The specimen was PBMCs. The chain has TRBV10-1 and TRBJ2-1, with D hard to call. The DNA of the CDR3 is TGCGCCGTACCCGAGGCCTTATCCTACAATGAGCAGTTCTTC. Translating it yields CAVPEALSYNEQFF.